Presented here are 30 T cell receptor beta chains from one specimen sequenced in a study of regulatory T cells in long-lasting Graves disease. The TCR beta library used iRepertoire HTBI primers with Arm-PCR amplification of CDR3. A single record per CDR3 protein comes from TCRdb applying MiXCR to the multiplex PCR reads. The profile shows hundreds of thousands of distinct CDR3 sequences, about 15% of them singletons. Time point: newly diagnosed GD, antithyroid drugs for less than 3 months. Preparation of the TCR library used RNA extracted from PBMCs. The same sample was also studied in work on T cells in Graves' hyperthyroidism and ophthalmopathy.

The specimen was peripheral blood mononuclear cells (PBMCs), collected at new diagnosis, from a patient treated with antithyroid drugs. These receptors originate from a woman in her 30s with Graves disease.

This clonotype was picked up many times. This chain links TRBV5-1 with TRBJ1-1, with 7 bases lining up with TRBD1. Germline-derived CDR1 and CDR2 are SGHRS and YFSETQ. CDR3 length: 12 amino acids. V was pared by 4 bases and J by 5 bases, with 2 bases of the junction left unmatched. The CDR3 here is CASSVDRTEAFF. The CDR3 DNA reads as TGCGCCAGCAGCGTGGACAGGACTGAAGCTTTCTTT.

The genes are TRBV6-1 and TRBJ2-2; D unclear. This CDR3 contains 15 residues. Germline assignment: CDR1 MNHNS and CDR2 SASEGT. Between the trimmed V and J ends, which lost 4 bases and 0 bases, there was a span of 9 bases. DNA of the CDR3: TGTGCCAGCAGTGCGGCAAACGCGAACACCGGGGAGCTGTTTTTT. This gives the protein CASSAANANTGELFF.

This clonotype was counted at least ten times. V is TRBV7-9 and J is TRBJ2-5, with TRBD1 matching 7 bases. The V gene end was trimmed by 7 bases and the J gene end by 3 bases; junction bases not matched to a gene: 11. CDR3 size: 15 residues. The germline V gene encodes CDR1 SEHNR and CDR2 FQNEAQ (reference sequence). The CDR3 bases are TGTGCCAGCATCAACAGGGGTGGGGGCGAAGAGACCCAGTACTTC. It translates to CASINRGGGEETQYF. Looking up the rest from reference TRBV7-9 and TRBJ2-5 gives the full variable domain: DTGVSQNPRHKITKRGQNVTFRCDPISEHNRLYWYRQTLGQGPEFLTYFQNEAQLEKSRLLSDRFSAERPKGSFSTLEIQRTEQGDSAMYLCASINRGGGEETQYFGPGTRLLVL.

This clonotype has at least ten counts. The chain combines TRBV20-1 with TRBJ1-6; D is possibly TRBD1 (6 bases). This CDR3 has 14 amino acids. Trimming cost V 4 bases and J 9 bases, with 16 bases left between them. Germline values: CDR1 DFQATT, CDR2 SNEGSKA (reference sequence). CDR3 in amino acids: CSATSAGESSPLHF. The CDR3 DNA reads TGCAGTGCTACTTCGGCAGGGGAGAGTTCACCCCTCCACTTT.

The rearrangement uses TRBV9 and TRBJ2-2; 8 nucleotides match TRBD1. The germline V gene has CDR1 SGDLS and CDR2 YYNGEE. V lost 3 bases and J lost 7; bases outside the gene matches: 8. CDR3 length: 15 residues. CDR3 coding DNA: TGTGCCAGCAGCGCCCGGACAGGGCTTGACGGGGAGCTGTTTTTT. Translating gives CASSARTGLDGELFF.

The chain couples TRBV12-3 or TRBV12-4 to TRBJ1-2; D remains unclear. The ends were cut back, 3 bases at V and 3 bases at J, with 8 bases in the middle. This CDR3 is built from 13 residues. The CDR3 sequence: CASSFQAYYGYTF. CDR3 nucleotides: TGTGCCAGCAGTTTCCAGGCCTACTATGGCTACACCTTC.

In its sample, this clonotype was seen once. A much larger clone differs by one base, so this may be a read error. This chain joins TRBV5-1 and TRBJ2-7; 9 bases map to TRBD1. Germline V gene data show CDR1 as SGHRS and CDR2 as YFSETQ. There are 14 residues in the CDR3. J lost 4 bases, V lost 2 bases, and 4 bases had no gene match. For the CDR3, the DNA is TGCGCCAGCAGCTTATGGACAGGGGCATACGAGCAGTACTTC. This codes for CASSLWTGAYEQYF. The entire variable domain, with the rest obtained from reference TRBV5-1 and TRBJ2-7, is as follows: KAGVTQTPRYLIKTRGQQVTLSCSPISGHRSVSWYQQTPGQGLQFLFEYFSETQRNKGNFPGRFSGRQFSNSRSEMNVSTLELGDSALYLCASSLWTGAYEQYFGPGTRLTVT.

J is TRBJ2-1 and V is TRBV5-5, with D unclear. V shed 0 bases and J shed 2 bases, with 9 bases lying between them. Germline V CDR1 and CDR2: SGHKS, YYEKEE (reference sequence). There are 15 residues in the CDR3. The CDR3 here is CASSLVAGPYNEQFF. CDR3 nucleotide sequence: TGTGCCAGCAGCTTGGTCGCCGGTCCCTACAATGAGCAGTTCTTC.

The chain joins TRBV6-1 to TRBJ2-4, with TRBD1 matching 7 bases. Germline V lookup: CDR1 MNHNS, CDR2 SASEGT. Trimming took 6 bases from V and 6 from J; bases not matched to a gene: 8. This CDR3 region has 14 residues. Written as DNA, the CDR3 is TGTGCCAGCAGGTCCCTGGGACAGTCAAACATTCAGTACTTC. Translating gives CASRSLGQSNIQYF.

The table lists this clonotype with a few counts. The chain couples TRBV10-2 to TRBJ1-2, with a weak D call TRBD1 (5 bases). The germline V gene has CDR1 WSHSY and CDR2 SAAADI. The CDR3 is made up of 16 amino acids. Deletions cut 8 bases from V and 0 bases from J, with 19 bases between. The CDR3 here is CASLSQGPNTNYGYTF. The DNA of the CDR3 is TGCGCCAGCTTGAGCCAGGGCCCTAATACTAACTATGGCTACACCTTC.

This clonotype was seen only a few times. V is TRBV6-2 or TRBV6-3 and J is TRBJ2-5; TRBD2 aligns across 7 bases. V lost 2 bases, J lost 5 bases, and 8 bases stayed unmatched. This CDR3 comprises 15 residues. Germline V gene sequence: CDR1 MNHEY, CDR2 SVGEGT. Here the CDR3 reads CASSYRGRVPETQYF. The CDR3 nucleotides read TGTGCCAGCAGTTACCGGGGGAGGGTACCTGAGACCCAGTACTTC.

This clonotype was observed at least ten times. The V gene is TRBV20-1, the J gene TRBJ2-5, with 8 bases identical to TRBD2. V was clipped by 0 bases and J by 5 bases; unmatched bases: 8. CDR3 length: 15 residues. Germline V gene lookup returns CDR1 DFQATT and CDR2 SNEGSKA (reference sequence). The CDR3 here is CSARDPGGPWETQYF. The CDR3 coding sequence is TGCAGTGCTAGAGATCCGGGAGGGCCGTGGGAGACCCAGTACTTC.

V usage is TRBV5-1 and J usage is TRBJ2-7, with 7 bases identical to TRBD2. From germline, CDR1 is SGHRS and CDR2 YFSETQ. The ends lost 4 bases at V and 5 bases at J; junction bases unmatched: 9. This CDR3 is 14 amino acids long. The CDR3 sequence: CASSRRDYPDEQYF. In nucleotides, the CDR3 is TGCGCCAGCAGCCGAAGGGACTACCCCGACGAGCAGTACTTC.

This clonotype was seen at least ten times. The V and J genes are TRBV7-2 and TRBJ1-1; 8 bases are a match to TRBD1. Germline CDR1 SGHTA, CDR2 FQGNSA. Trimming removed 4 bases from V and 3 bases from J; junction bases left unmatched: 10. The CDR3 totals 16 residues. The DNA for the CDR3 is TGTGCCAGCAGCTCGACCAGGGACAGGAGTTACACTGAAGCTTTCTTT. Translating it yields CASSSTRDRSYTEAFF.

The sample holds a few counts of this clonotype. The chain links TRBV27 to TRBJ2-3, with a tentative D call TRBD2 (5 bases). The CDR3 is 16 amino acids. From germline, CDR1 is MNHEY and CDR2 SMNVEV (reference sequence). V was trimmed by 6 bases and J by 4 bases, leaving 20 bases between them. Here the CDR3 reads CASRPQYLAGSDTQYF. The CDR3 region has the DNA TGTGCCAGCAGGCCGCAATATCTAGCAGGTTCAGATACGCAGTATTTT.

V is TRBV19 and J is TRBJ2-7; possibly TRBD2 for D (6 bases). CDR1 is LNHDA and CDR2 is SQIVND in the germline V gene (reference sequence). V shed 6 bases and J shed 4 bases, with 19 bases lying between them. This CDR3 is 15 amino acids long. The CDR3 region is CASSLSGGRGYEQYF. The CDR3 DNA is TGTGCCAGTAGCCTCTCCGGGGGACGGGGTTACGAGCAGTACTTC.

The chain uses TRBV7-9 and TRBJ2-1; the D call may be TRBD1 or TRBD2 (5 bases each). The DNA matches TRBJ2-5 better at its end, which makes the J call doubtful. The CDR3 extends over 14 amino acids. Germline loops: CDR1 SEHNR, CDR2 FQNEAQ (reference sequence). CDR3 bases: TGTGCCAGCAGCTTAGACACTAGGGGTTTGACCCAGTACTTC. It translates to CASSLDTRGLTQYF.

The rearrangement joins TRBV30 to TRBJ1-1; TRBD1 matches 8 bases. The CDR3 covers 17 residues. Looked up from germline, CDR1 is GTSNPN and CDR2 is SVGIG (reference sequence). Trimming cost V 2 bases and J 5 bases; bases outside gene matches: 16. The CDR3 reads CAWSRGGGTGGSTEAFF. The CDR3 bases are TGTGCCTGGAGTAGGGGGGGTGGTACAGGGGGAAGTACTGAAGCTTTCTTT.

The chain links TRBV18 to TRBJ2-7; D gene uncertain. The germline CDR1 and CDR2 sequences are KGHSH and LQKENI. CDR3 size: 13 residues. The V end was cut by 5 bases, the J end by 4 bases, with 12 bases between. CDR3 sequence: CASSATIPYEQYF. Written as DNA, the CDR3 is TGTGCCAGCTCAGCGACAATCCCGTACGAGCAGTACTTC.

This clonotype appeared many times. This chain uses TRBV11-2 with TRBJ1-5; 8 bases match TRBD1. Trimming cost V 1 base and J 0 bases; bases outside gene matches: 2. Germline CDR1 SGHAT, CDR2 FQNNGV. This CDR3 is built from 16 residues. The CDR3 spells CASSLVTGVSNQPQHF. The CDR3 DNA is TGTGCCAGCAGCTTAGTGACAGGGGTTAGCAATCAGCCCCAGCATTTT.

The chain uses TRBV20-1 and TRBJ2-7; 7 nucleotides align to TRBD2. The CDR3 spans 15 residues. Germline V gene sequence: CDR1 DFQATT, CDR2 SNEGSKA (reference sequence). Losses at the gene ends were 3 bases for V and 2 bases for J; bases not matched to a gene: 10. CDR3 coding DNA: TGCAGTGCTAGCCCCCTCCAGCGGGATACCTACGAGCAGTACTTC. It yields the protein CSASPLQRDTYEQYF.

This clonotype was recorded a few times. The chain couples TRBV6-1 to TRBJ2-5, with 8 bases lining up with TRBD2. From germline, CDR1 is MNHNS and CDR2 SASEGT. The CDR3 length is 15 residues. The junction had 8 bases not matched to a gene; V was cut back by 4 bases and J by 4 bases. CDR3 sequence: CASSGASGSLETQYF. The DNA for the CDR3 is TGTGCCAGCAGTGGGGCTAGCGGGTCCCTAGAGACCCAGTACTTC.

There are a few counts of this clonotype. The V and J genes are TRBV9 and TRBJ2-1; D is unresolved. Germline V gene sequence: CDR1 SGDLS, CDR2 YYNGEE. V lost 0 bases and J lost 4, with 5 bases in between. CDR3 length: 13 amino acids. CDR3 region: CASSVVGYNEQFF. CDR3 DNA sequence: TGTGCCAGCAGCGTAGTGGGATACAATGAGCAGTTCTTC.

The chain employs TRBV14 and TRBJ1-2; D not certain. Germline CDR1 and CDR2: SGHDN and FVKESK. Trimming removed 1 base from V and 7 bases from J, with 4 bases in between. The CDR3 contains 11 residues. This CDR3 is CASSQGRGYTF. The CDR3 bases are TGTGCCAGCAGCCAAGGTCGTGGCTACACCTTC.

The sample holds a few counts of this clonotype. This chain uses TRBV7-6 with TRBJ1-1; D ambiguous. The CDR3 has 15 amino acids. V lost 5 bases, J lost 4 bases, and 17 bases lay in between. CDR1 SGHVS and CDR2 FNYEAQ come from the germline V gene. In nucleotides, the CDR3 is TGTGCCAGCAGCCAAGTTCCGAATAGTCGCACTGAAGCTTTCTTT. This translates into CASSQVPNSRTEAFF.

This clonotype has a count of ten or more. This chain connects TRBV5-1 to TRBJ1-6, with 10 bases identical to TRBD1. The J segment lost 8 bases and the V segment lost 4 bases, leaving 3 bases of the junction unmatched. Germline lookup yields CDR1 SGHRS and CDR2 YFSETQ. The CDR3 spans 14 residues. CDR3 DNA: TGCGCCAGCAGCACGGACAGGGGGTATTCACCCCTCCACTTT. This codes for CASSTDRGYSPLHF. Combining the CDR3 with reference TRBV5-1 and TRBJ1-6 gives the whole variable domain KAGVTQTPRYLIKTRGQQVTLSCSPISGHRSVSWYQQTPGQGLQFLFEYFSETQRNKGNFPGRFSGRQFSNSRSEMNVSTLELGDSALYLCASSTDRGYSPLHFGNGTRLTVT.

With regard to this clonotype: This may arise from a read error, as a much more abundant clone is one base away. The chain joins TRBV2 to TRBJ2-3; 8 positions match TRBD2. CDR1 and CDR2 from the germline V gene are SNHLY and FYNNEI. This CDR3 is built from 14 residues. The ends lost 7 bases at V and 5 bases at J; junction bases unmatched: 8. As DNA, the CDR3 is TGTGCCAGCATAAAAAGCGGGAGCGGAGATACGCAGTATTTT. Protein product: CASIKSGSGDTQYF.

V usage is TRBV14 and J usage is TRBJ2-7, with TRBD2 matching 7 bases. CDR1 is SGHDN, CDR2 FVKESK, per germline. CDR3 length: 12 amino acids. The trim removed 4 bases at V and 5 bases at J, leaving 2 bases unmatched. Written as DNA, the CDR3 is TGTGCCAGCAGCCGCCGGGAGGACGAGCAGTACTTC. It codes for CASSRREDEQYF.

This rearrangement joins TRBV5-1 to TRBJ2-7; D is unclear. CDR3 size: 14 residues. The V and J ends lost 3 bases and 2 bases respectively, with 12 bases between them. Per germline, CDR1 SGHRS and CDR2 YFSETQ. The CDR3 region is CASSWTPETYEQYF. The CDR3, as DNA: TGCGCCAGCAGCTGGACCCCGGAAACCTACGAGCAGTACTTC. The full variable domain, completed using reference TRBV5-1 and TRBJ2-7, is KAGVTQTPRYLIKTRGQQVTLSCSPISGHRSVSWYQQTPGQGLQFLFEYFSETQRNKGNFPGRFSGRQFSNSRSEMNVSTLELGDSALYLCASSWTPETYEQYFGPGTRLTVT.

About this clonotype: One end of the junction fails to match germline, which may point to a read error. J is TRBJ1-2 and V is TRBV7-2; D uncertain. Germline V gene data show CDR1 as SGHTA and CDR2 as FQGNSA. The CDR3 is 17 amino acids. For the CDR3, the DNA is TGTGCCGGCAGCTTAGCCACGCTCAGGACCGCGGACTATGGCTACACCTTC. Translating it yields CAGSLATLRTADYGYTF.